This T cell receptor beta chain was documented in a study of blood T cell repertoires in COVID-19. The CDR3 has 16 amino acids. The ends were cut back, 1 base at V and 5 bases at J, with 17 bases in the middle. CDR1 and CDR2 from the germline V gene are SGHTA and FQGNSA. Across about two dozen US areas, participants ranged in age from 18 to 89 years. The data were produced by immunoSEQ multiplex PCR, yet TCRdb's version contains in-frame clones alone and is incomplete. Among a few hundred thousand clones listed, around 83% were seen once. Material for sequencing was PBMCs or T cells enriched from blood (not recorded which). V and J are TRBV7-2 and TRBJ1-2; perhaps TRBD1 as D (5 bases). The receptor was derived from a woman aged 50 to 60 who had recovered from COVID-19. CDR3: CASSLGAGEIVYGYTF. The CDR3 DNA sequence: TGTGCCAGCAGCTTAGGAGCGGGGGAGATTGTATATGGCTACACCTTC.